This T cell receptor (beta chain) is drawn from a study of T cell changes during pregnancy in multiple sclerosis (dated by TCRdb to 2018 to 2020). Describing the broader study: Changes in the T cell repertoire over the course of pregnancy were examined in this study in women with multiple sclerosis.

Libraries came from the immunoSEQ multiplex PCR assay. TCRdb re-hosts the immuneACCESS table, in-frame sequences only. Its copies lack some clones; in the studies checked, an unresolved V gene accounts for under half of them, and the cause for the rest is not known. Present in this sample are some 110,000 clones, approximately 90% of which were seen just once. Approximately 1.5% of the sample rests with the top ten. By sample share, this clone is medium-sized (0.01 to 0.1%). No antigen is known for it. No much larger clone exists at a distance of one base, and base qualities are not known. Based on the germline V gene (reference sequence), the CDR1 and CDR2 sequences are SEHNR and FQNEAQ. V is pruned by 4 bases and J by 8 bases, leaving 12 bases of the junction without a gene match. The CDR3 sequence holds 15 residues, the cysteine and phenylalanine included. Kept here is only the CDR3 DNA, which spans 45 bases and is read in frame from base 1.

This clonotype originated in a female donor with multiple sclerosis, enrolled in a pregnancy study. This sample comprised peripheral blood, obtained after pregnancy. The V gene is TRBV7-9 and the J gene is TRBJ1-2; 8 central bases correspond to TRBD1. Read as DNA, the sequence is TGTGCCAGCAGCTCTCGGGACAGGACGGGGGAAGGCTACACCTTC. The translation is CASSSRDRTGEGYTF.